This entry describes one T cell receptor beta chain. The target of this receptor is not known. The sample holds no much larger clone one base away, and base qualities are not on file. The sample comes from a study of cytomegalovirus exposure and HLA in healthy donors (dated by TCRdb to the late 2010s). With respect to the entire study: In an earlier analysis of around 540 of the donors, 276 Gb of sequence data and 90 million to 120 million unique TCR beta sequences from roughly 180 million T cells were reported. The aim of the study was to test whether cataloging public T cell receptors could identify signatures of past pathogen exposure. Typing coverage differed by locus: A, B, C, DRB1 and DQB1 were typed in roughly 629-630 donors, DQA1 in about 500, DPA1 in nearly 610, and DPB1 in just under 490. The later analysis used no new phenotypic data to find candidate immune exposures, relying instead on TCR beta sequences and their occurrence across donors. Of the approximately 370 genotyped donors, roughly 76% were placed in the genetic ancestry cluster associated with self-reported Caucasian donors. The study combined high-throughput TCR immunosequencing, statistical association of individual TCRs with disease status, and machine learning to predict cytomegalovirus infection status. On average, around 240,000 unique TCR beta nucleotide sequences were sequenced per donor among 398 genotyped donors of the cohort, with roughly 18% of those sequences being non-productive. In a later analysis, previously published TCR beta repertoires from several hundred donors were re-analyzed and high-resolution HLA genotyping was added so that TCR occurrence patterns could be studied. Every repertoire in the discovery cohort had been generated on one and the same sequencing platform. Donor age, sex, ethnicity and CMV serostatus were compiled together with the repertoire data. An early release that covered several hundred HLA-typed donors contained approximately 300 gigabases of sequencing data and roughly 84 million unique TCR sequences. Roughly five DR-DQ haplotypes were treated as single units for association and clustering because of strong linkage in the cohort. The study profiled the T cell repertoires of more than 500 subjects by immunosequencing and related them to cytomegalovirus serostatus. Besides the first cohort of around 670 subjects, a separate validation cohort made up of 120 different subjects was used. In a later genetic analysis, genome-wide SNP genotypes for about three fifths of the roughly 670 donors were used, and that subset was treated as a discovery cohort. HLA typing included class I and class II loci at four-digit resolution. An earlier analysis of around 580 of the donors used high-throughput TCR beta sequencing to judge whether each TCR beta V gene segment behaved as functional or pseudogenic.

Clipping removes 4 bases from V and 7 bases from J, with 17 as the unmatched junction base count. The CDR3 has 18 amino acids, counting the end cysteine and phenylalanine. Only the CDR3 DNA stays, 54 bases, in frame from base 1. CDR1 is given as KGHSH and CDR2 as LQKENI, both from the germline V gene. The cohort was made up of several hundred healthy bone marrow donors. At the time of sampling, every cohort member was nominally healthy, though immune exposures that went unrecorded were likely present. The donor was CMV seropositive and belonged to the group of 250 to 300 seropositive cohort members. A peripheral blood sample was provided by each donor, and peripheral blood mononuclear cells were used for TCR beta sequencing. The Qiagen DNeasy Blood Extraction Kit was used to extract genomic DNA from the blood cell samples. The receptor library was made with the immunoSEQ multiplex PCR assay. A mixture of 60 forward primers for TCR Vbeta segments and 13 reverse primers for TCR Jbeta segments was used in the multiplex PCR. The CDR3 region of rearranged TCR beta genes was amplified from genomic DNA by a multiplex PCR assay. Amplified TCR beta libraries were sequenced as 87-base-pair reads on the Illumina HiSeq System. For the original study's pipeline: A later analysis counted about 80 million unique TCR beta chains across the roughly 700 repertoires, and some 11 million of these chains were shared by at least two donors. Raw reads were error-corrected and collapsed into unique sequences with a nearest-neighbor algorithm that merged closely related sequences to remove PCR and sequencing errors. V, D and J gene segments were assigned by aligning CDR3 sequences to IMGT reference sequences. Each retained sequence needed at least a six-nucleotide match to both a V gene segment and a J gene segment. Rearrangements were classified as productive when the CDR3 lacked stop codons and remained in frame with V and J, and all other rearrangements were classified as non-productive. CDR3 was defined according to IMGT convention as the region running from the second conserved V-encoded cysteine to the conserved J-encoded phenylalanine. The earlier analysis of approximately 590 of the donors excluded any sequence lacking an unambiguous match to a single V gene segment. An earlier analysis of roughly 590 of the donors called V segments functional above 56.7% productive rearrangements and segregating when the between-donor standard deviation exceeded 5%. To diagnose cytomegalovirus status from the catalog of TCR beta chain sequences, a statistical classification framework was built. A later analysis assigned V and J genes by comparing TCR nucleotide sequences with IMGT/GENE-DB human TR gene sequences. In a later analysis, CDR3 sequences and most-parsimonious VDJ recombination scenarios were assigned using the TCRdist pipeline. In a later analysis, each TCR beta chain was defined by its CDR3 amino acid sequence together with its V-gene family, and reads lacking a unique V-gene family were excluded. In a later analysis, some 600 highly shared, low-generation-probability nucleotide sequences were removed to address suspected cross-contamination and a sequencing artifact. In a later analysis, a clonal expansion index was calculated for each public chain from normalized within-repertoire ranks of inferred template counts. In a later analysis, generation probabilities were computed using a VDJ recombination model fitted to out-of-frame rearrangements, and the results were checked against IGoR. A later analysis scored TCR-TCR, TCR-HLA and TCR-CMV co-occurrence with hypergeometric tests, applying a repertoire-size bias correction to TCR pairs. In a later analysis, false discovery rates were estimated by permuting HLA or CMV assignments 20 times. In a later analysis, co-occurring TCRs were grouped with DBSCAN, and TCRdist sequence similarity was added when clustering was performed within HLA-allele-positive subsets. For co-occurrence clustering, repertoires with fewer than 30,000 or more than 120,000 public chains were excluded, along with a handful of repertoires with anomalous nucleotide sharing. This immuneACCESS table, as held by TCRdb, lists in-frame sequences with V and J called but not all clones. Of the missing ones, under half trace to an unresolved V gene in checked studies; the others have no known cause. From that table come the V and J calls and clone size; the DNA was used to work out D and trimming. This sample is represented by approximately 190,000 clones; 70% to 80% of them were singletons. The ten top clones hold less than 15% of the sample.

Study-wide findings and limitations: Immune exposure information for the cohort was limited to CMV serostatus. Compared with equally common non-associated chains, HLA-associated TCR beta chains in a later analysis were more clonally expanded and had lower generation probabilities. The classifier was reported to diagnose cytomegalovirus status with high specificity and sensitivity in both the original and validation cohorts. Compared with the roughly 670-donor mean, donors in an Asian-associated ancestry cluster had fewer N-insertions in productive TCRs, according to a later genetic analysis. According to a later analysis, most CMV-associated TCR beta chains appeared to be HLA-restricted, and the HLA associations seemed to be driven largely by CMV exposure. HLA typing was unavailable for some donors at each locus, so association tests used only the typed subset. A later analysis reported that several top co-occurrence clusters appeared linked to parvovirus B19, influenza, CMV and Epstein-Barr virus. A further reported finding was that TCR beta sequences accurately predicted the HLA-A and HLA-B alleles for most subjects in the first cohort. V-gene and J-gene trimming of TCR beta chains was associated with a missense DCLRE1C variant in a later genetic analysis, and the association was replicated in an independent cohort. Across donors, most TCR sequences were observed very rarely, whereas some public TCRs were present in many individuals. A few of the identified cytomegalovirus-associated TCR beta chains were confirmed in vitro to be specific for cytomegalovirus antigens. Linkage disequilibrium might explain the correlated functional status among segregating V segments, but an unknown experimental factor could not be ruled out. Roughly 17 rarely observed V segments, including chromosome 9 orphons, were excluded from the earlier analysis of about 600 of the donors because counts were too low. The 87-base-pair reads could not distinguish some IMGT-functional V segments, including TRBV6-2 and TRBV6-3, so those segments were excluded. A later analysis associated 15,000 to 20,000 TCR beta sequences with specific HLA alleles at a false discovery rate of 0.05. A cluster of highly shared sequence variants was judged likely to be a technical artifact of the sequencing pipeline. The study gave a list of 150 to 200 TCR beta chains associated with cytomegalovirus. It was suggested by the authors that the approach could potentially be generalized to other disease states and immunological phenotypes. This cohort had only TCR beta chains sequenced, and the lack of alpha or paired-chain data limited which features could be detected. An earlier analysis of several hundred of the donors showed that most TCR beta V segments appeared in productive rearrangements either about 87% or about 30% of the time, which broadly matched IMGT annotations. In a later analysis, the rate of TCR association differed among HLA loci, with DRB1 alleles having the most associated TCRs and HLA-C alleles having the fewest. Presence/absence analyses assumed roughly uniform sequencing depth across donors, an assumption that may not hold. When HLA alleles, especially DR and DQ, strongly co-occurred, attributing TCR associations to individual alleles was difficult.

This receptor was taken from a woman younger than 45 in good health and CMV-seropositive. Sequences were obtained from PBMCs. The sequence joins TRBV18 to TRBJ2-1; a stretch of 9 junction bases matches TRBD1. The DNA sequence is as follows: TGTGCCAGCTCACAGCAAATTTCCGGGACAGGGAGCCTGAATGAGCAGTTCTTC. Its protein product is CASSQQISGTGSLNEQFF.